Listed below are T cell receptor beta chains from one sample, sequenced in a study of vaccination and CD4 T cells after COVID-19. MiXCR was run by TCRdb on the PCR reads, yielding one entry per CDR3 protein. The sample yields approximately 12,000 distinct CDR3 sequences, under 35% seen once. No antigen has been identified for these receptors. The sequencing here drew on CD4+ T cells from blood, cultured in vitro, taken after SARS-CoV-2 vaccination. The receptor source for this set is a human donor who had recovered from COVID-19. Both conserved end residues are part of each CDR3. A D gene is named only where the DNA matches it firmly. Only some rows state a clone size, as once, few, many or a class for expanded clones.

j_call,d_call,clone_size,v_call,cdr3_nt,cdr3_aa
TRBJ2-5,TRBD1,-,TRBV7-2,TGTGCCAGCAGCTCGGACAGGGGGACCCAGTACTTC,CASSSDRGTQYF
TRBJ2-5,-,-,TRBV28,TGTGCCAGCAGTTTATGGCGAGGGGGGGAGACCCAGTACTTC,CASSLWRGGETQYF
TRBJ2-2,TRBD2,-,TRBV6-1,TGTGCCAGCACCTCCGGGACTAGCGGATCCTCTGGAGGGGAGCTGTTTTTT,CASTSGTSGSSGGELFF
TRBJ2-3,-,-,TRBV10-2,TGCGCCAGCAGGAGGGGGGCAGATACGCAGTATTTT,CASRRGADTQYF
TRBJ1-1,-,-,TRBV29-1,TGCAGCGTTGAAGAGGGGACCCCACAGGGAGGGAACACTGAAGCTTTCTTT,CSVEEGTPQGGNTEAFF
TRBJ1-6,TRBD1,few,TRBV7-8,TGTGCCAGCAGCCCCCAGGGGGGCGTTTCACCCCTCCACTTT,CASSPQGGVSPLHF
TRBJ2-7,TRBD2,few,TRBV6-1,TGTGCCAGCAGGCTTACCCTAGCGGGAGGGCCGGTCGAGCAGTACTTC,CASRLTLAGGPVEQYF
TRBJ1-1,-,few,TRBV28,TGTGCCAGCAGTTTATTAGGCGGTGAAGCTTTCTTT,CASSLLGGEAFF
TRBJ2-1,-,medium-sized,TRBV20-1,TGCAGTGCTAGAGAGGCCAGACTACAACACTCCTACAATGAGCAGTTCTTC,CSAREARLQHSYNEQFF
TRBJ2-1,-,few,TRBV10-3,TGTGCCATCAGTGAGCTCCAGGGGGGGAATGAGCAGTTCTTC,CAISELQGGNEQFF
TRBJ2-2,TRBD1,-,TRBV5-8,TGTGCCAGCAGCCCCGGGACAGGGAGTGAACTCACCGGGGAGCTGTTTTTT,CASSPGTGSELTGELFF
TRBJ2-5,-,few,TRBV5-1,TGCGCCAGCAACCGGCTAGCTGGAGAGACCCAGTACTTC,CASNRLAGETQYF
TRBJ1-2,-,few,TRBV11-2,TGTGCCAGCAGCTTAGATGGCAGTCCTTATGGCTACACCTTC,CASSLDGSPYGYTF
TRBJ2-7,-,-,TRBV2,TGTGCCAGCAGTGTTCACGGAGTTGAGTACTTC,CASSVHGVEYF
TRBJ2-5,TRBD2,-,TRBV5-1,TGCGCCAGCAGCTTCTCCACCGGTGGGGGGAGGGGAGAGACCCAGTACTTC,CASSFSTGGGRGETQYF
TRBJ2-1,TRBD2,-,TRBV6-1,TGTGCCACCCTAGCGGGAGTCGGCAATGAGCAGTTCTTC,CATLAGVGNEQFF
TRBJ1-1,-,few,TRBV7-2,TGTGCCAGCAGCTTATCGGGTTACACTGAAGCTTTCTTT,CASSLSGYTEAFF
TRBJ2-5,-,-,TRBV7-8,TGTGCCAGCAGCTTAGCTGAGACCCAGTACTTC,CASSLAETQYF
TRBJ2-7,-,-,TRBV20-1,TGCAGTGCGATATGGGTTGGGGGGACCTACGAGCAGTACTTC,CSAIWVGGTYEQYF
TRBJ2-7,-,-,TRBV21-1,TGTGCCAGCAGCAATTTAATCGGGGTTCTGGGGACTAGCGTCTACGAGCAGTACTTC,CASSNLIGVLGTSVYEQYF
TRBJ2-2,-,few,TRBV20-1,TGCAGTGCTAAGGGGTACACCGGGGAGCTGTTTTTT,CSAKGYTGELFF
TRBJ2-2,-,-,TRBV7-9,TGTGCCAGCATGGGGACCGGGGAGCTGTTTTTT,CASMGTGELFF
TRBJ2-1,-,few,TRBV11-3,TGTGCCAGCAGCCAAGGGGGTGGGGGTCTCAATGAGCAGTTCTTC,CASSQGGGGLNEQFF
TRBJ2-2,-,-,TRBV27,TGTGCCAGCAGTTTCGATCGAATAAACACCGGGGAGCTGTTTTTT,CASSFDRINTGELFF
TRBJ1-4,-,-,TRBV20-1,TGCAGTGCTAGAGATGGGCACCATGCAACTAATGAAAAACTGTTTTTT,CSARDGHHATNEKLFF
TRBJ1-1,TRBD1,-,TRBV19,TGTGCCAGTAGTCCAGGGGGGACAAACACTGAAGCTTTCTTT,CASSPGGTNTEAFF
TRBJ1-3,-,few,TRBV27,TGTGCCAGCATGATAAAGGGGAACTCAGTGGGCGCCTCTGGAAACACCATATATTTT,CASMIKGNSVGASGNTIYF
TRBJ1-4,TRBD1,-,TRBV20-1,TGCAGTGCTACGACTACAGGGGGAAACGGAAAACTGTTTTTT,CSATTTGGNGKLFF
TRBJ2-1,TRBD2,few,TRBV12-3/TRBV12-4,TGTGCCAGCAGCCGGGGCCTGCCGGGACTACCCGAGGGTGAGCAGTTCTTC,CASSRGLPGLPEGEQFF
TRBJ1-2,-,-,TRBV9,TGTGCCAGCAGCCCGGGGGGAACGGCTAACTATGGCTACACCTTC,CASSPGGTANYGYTF
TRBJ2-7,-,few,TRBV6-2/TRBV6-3,TGTGCCAGCAGTTCCTCGGGGGGCGGAACCTACGAGCAGTACTTC,CASSSSGGGTYEQYF
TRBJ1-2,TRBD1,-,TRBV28,TGTGCCAGTACCGTGTCCGGGACAGCTAACCCCTATGGCTACACCTTC,CASTVSGTANPYGYTF
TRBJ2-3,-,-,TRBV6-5,TGTGCCAGCAGTTATTGGGGCGCTAGCACAGATACGCAGTATTTT,CASSYWGASTDTQYF
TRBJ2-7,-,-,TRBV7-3,TGTGCCAGCAGCTTAAACGGCGGAAGGGGACGGGGGACTTCGCGCTACGAGCAGTACTTC,CASSLNGGRGRGTSRYEQYF
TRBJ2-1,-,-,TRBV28,TGTGCCAGCAGTGGACTCACGGGGAATCCTAATGAGCAGTTCTTC,CASSGLTGNPNEQFF
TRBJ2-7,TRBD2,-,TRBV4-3,TGCGCCAGCAGCCAAGATTGGGGGAGGGCCTGGGGCGAGCAGTACTTC,CASSQDWGRAWGEQYF
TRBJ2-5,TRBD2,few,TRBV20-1,TGCAGTGCTAGCGGGACTAACCAAGAGACCCAGTACTTC,CSASGTNQETQYF
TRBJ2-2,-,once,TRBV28,TGTGCCAGCAGTTTCCCCACCGGGGAGCTGTTTTTT,CASSFPTGELFF
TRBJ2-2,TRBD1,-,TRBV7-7,TGTGCCAGCAGGTCGGACAGGGCCGGTACCGGGGAGCTGTTTTTT,CASRSDRAGTGELFF
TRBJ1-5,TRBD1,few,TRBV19,TGTGCCAGTAGGTCTGGTACAGGGGGCAATAGCAATCAGCCCCAGCATTTT,CASRSGTGGNSNQPQHF
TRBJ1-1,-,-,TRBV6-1,TGTGCCAGCAAATGGGAAATGGGAGGCACTGAAGCTTTCTTT,CASKWEMGGTEAFF
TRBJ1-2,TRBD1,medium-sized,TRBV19,TGTGCCAGTAGTATCGGCCAGGACAGGCCGTGGGGCTACACCTTC,CASSIGQDRPWGYTF
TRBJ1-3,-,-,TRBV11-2,TGTGCCAGCAGCTCAGGTGGAAACACCATATATTTT,CASSSGGNTIYF
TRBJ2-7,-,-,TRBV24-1,TGTGCCACCAGTGATCCAAGGGACCTATCCTACGAGCAGTACTTC,CATSDPRDLSYEQYF
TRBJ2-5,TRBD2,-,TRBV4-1,TGCGCCAGCAGCCAGGGAAACGGGAGGGCCGGAGAGACCCAGTACTTC,CASSQGNGRAGETQYF
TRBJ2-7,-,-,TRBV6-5,TGTGCCAGCAGTTCAAACACGAGACCTCCCTACGAGCAGTACTTC,CASSSNTRPPYEQYF
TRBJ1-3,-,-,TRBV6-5,TGTGCCAGCAGTTACTCGAGTTATCAGAGCTCTGGAAACACCATATATTTT,CASSYSSYQSSGNTIYF
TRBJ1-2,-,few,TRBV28,TGTGCCAGCAGTTTATTTTCCCCCGGGGGCGCAGAATATGGCTACACCTTC,CASSLFSPGGAEYGYTF
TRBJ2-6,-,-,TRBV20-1,TGCAGTGCTCCGGTGGGACTTTCCTCTGGGGCCAACGTCCTGACTTTC,CSAPVGLSSGANVLTF
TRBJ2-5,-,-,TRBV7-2,TGTGCCAGCAGCTTCGGACTACAAGGGCCGCAAGAGACCCAGTACTTC,CASSFGLQGPQETQYF
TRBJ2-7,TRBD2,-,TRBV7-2,TGTGCCAGCAGCTTGGGACTAAGCTCCTACGAGCAGTACTTC,CASSLGLSSYEQYF
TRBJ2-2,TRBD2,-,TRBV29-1,TGCAGCGTTGACCGGGGGGATATCACCGGGGAGCTGTTTTTT,CSVDRGDITGELFF
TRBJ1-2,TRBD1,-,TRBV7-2,TGTGCCAGCAGCCAGGGGGCGGGTTATGGCTACACCTTC,CASSQGAGYGYTF
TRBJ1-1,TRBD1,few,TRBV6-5,TGTGCCAGCAGTTTCCGGGACAGGGGGCAGGCTTTCTTT,CASSFRDRGQAFF